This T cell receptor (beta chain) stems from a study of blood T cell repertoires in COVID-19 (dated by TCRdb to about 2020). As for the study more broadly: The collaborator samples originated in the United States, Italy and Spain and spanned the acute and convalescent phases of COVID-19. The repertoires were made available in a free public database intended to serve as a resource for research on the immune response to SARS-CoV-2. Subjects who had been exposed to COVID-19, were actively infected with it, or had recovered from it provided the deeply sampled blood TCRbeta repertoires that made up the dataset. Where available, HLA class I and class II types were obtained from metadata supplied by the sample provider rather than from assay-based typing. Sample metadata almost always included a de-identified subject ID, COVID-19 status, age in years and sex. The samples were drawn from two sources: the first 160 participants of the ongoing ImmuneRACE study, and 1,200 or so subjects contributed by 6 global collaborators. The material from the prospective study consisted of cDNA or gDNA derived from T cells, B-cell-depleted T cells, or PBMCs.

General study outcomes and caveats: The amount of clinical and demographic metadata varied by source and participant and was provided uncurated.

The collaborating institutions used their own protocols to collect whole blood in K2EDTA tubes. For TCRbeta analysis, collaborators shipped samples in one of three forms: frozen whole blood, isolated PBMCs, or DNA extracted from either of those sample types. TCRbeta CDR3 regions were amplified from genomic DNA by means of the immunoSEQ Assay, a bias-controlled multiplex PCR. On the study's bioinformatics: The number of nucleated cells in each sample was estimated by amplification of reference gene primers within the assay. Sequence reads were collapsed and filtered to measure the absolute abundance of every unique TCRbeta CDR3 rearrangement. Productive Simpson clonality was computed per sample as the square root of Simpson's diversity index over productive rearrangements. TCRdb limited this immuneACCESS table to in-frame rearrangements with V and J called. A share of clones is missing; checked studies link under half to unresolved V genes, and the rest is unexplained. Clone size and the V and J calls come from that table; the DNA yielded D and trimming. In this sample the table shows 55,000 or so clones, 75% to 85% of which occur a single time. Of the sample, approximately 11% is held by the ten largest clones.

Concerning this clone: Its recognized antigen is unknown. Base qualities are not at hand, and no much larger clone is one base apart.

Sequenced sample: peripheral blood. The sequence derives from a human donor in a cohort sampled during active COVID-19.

The CDR3 region reads CASSTGLPPYNEQFF. The bases read TGTGCCAGCAGCACGGGACTCCCGCCATACAATGAGCAGTTCTTC. The chain couples TRBV27 to TRBJ2-1; TRBD2 might be the D gene, on 6 matching bases. Trimming removed 6 bases from V and 4 bases from J, leaving 16 bases between the germline ends. The germline V gene (reference sequence) gives CDR1 as MNHEY and CDR2 as SMNVEV. Inclusive of the bounding cysteine and phenylalanine, the CDR3 is 15 residues long. Of the read, only the CDR3 DNA is kept; its 45 bases are in frame from base 1.